This T cell receptor (beta chain) was profiled in a study of cytomegalovirus exposure and HLA in healthy donors. In the study overall: Out of approximately 170 million T cells, an earlier analysis found some 110 million unique TCR beta sequences in total. Study results and caveats: No immune exposure information besides CMV serostatus was available. Most TCR sequences proved rare, with some public TCRs found in many donors.

Trimming stripped 0 bases from V and 2 bases from J, with 22 bases between. CDR3 length equals 19 residues. 13 Jbeta primers and 60 Vbeta primers were used for the PCR. The method was immunoSEQ multiplex PCR; TCRdb's version includes in-frame clones alone and lacks a portion of them. This sample has 95,000 to 150,000 clones, with 75% to 90% found just once. Note on this clone: What it binds is unknown.

The sample comprised PBMCs. The sequence came from a man aged 30-40 years in good health and CMV-seronegative. V and J are TRBV23-1 and TRBJ2-5; D might be TRBD2 (5 bases). TRBV23-1 is an open reading frame, and its role is uncertain. CDR3 nucleotides: TGCGCCAGCAGTCAATCGCTTCGGCGTGAGGGTGGCCGTCAAGAGACCCAGTACTTC. It codes for CASSQSLRREGGRQETQYF.